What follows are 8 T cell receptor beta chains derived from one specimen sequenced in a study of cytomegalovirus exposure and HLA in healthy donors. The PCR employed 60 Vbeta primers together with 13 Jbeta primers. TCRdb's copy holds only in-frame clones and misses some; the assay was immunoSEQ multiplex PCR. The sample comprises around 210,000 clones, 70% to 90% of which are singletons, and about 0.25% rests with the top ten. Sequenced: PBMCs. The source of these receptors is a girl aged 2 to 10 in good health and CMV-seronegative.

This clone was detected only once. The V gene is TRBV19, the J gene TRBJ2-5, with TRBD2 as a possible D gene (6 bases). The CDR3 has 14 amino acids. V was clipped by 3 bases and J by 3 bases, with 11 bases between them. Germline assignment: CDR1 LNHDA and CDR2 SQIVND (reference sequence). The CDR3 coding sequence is TGTGCCAGTAGTATCCGCCTAGCGAAAGAGACCCAGTACTTC. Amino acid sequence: CASSIRLAKETQYF.

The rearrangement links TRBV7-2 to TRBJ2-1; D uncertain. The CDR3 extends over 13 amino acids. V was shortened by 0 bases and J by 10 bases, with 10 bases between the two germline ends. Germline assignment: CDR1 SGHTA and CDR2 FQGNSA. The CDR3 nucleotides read TGTGCCAGCAGCTTAGCGGGCCCACGAGAGCAGTTCTTC. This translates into CASSLAGPREQFF. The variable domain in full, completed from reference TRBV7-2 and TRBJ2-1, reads GAGVSQSPSNKVTEKGKDVELRCDPISGHTALYWYRQSLGQGLEFLIYFQGNSAPDKSGLPSDRFSAERTGGSVSTLTIQRTQQEDSAVYLCASSLAGPREQFFGPGTRLTVL.

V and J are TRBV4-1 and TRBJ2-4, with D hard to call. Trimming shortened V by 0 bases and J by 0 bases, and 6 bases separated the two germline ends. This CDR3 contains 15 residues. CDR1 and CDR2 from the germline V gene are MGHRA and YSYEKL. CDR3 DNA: TGCGCCAGCAGCCAAGATCCCGTAGCCAAAAACATTCAGTACTTC. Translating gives CASSQDPVAKNIQYF.

CDR3 in DNA: TGTGCCAGCAGTACAGGACGGGGGGAGACCCAGTACTTC. Protein product: CASSTGRGETQYF. The chain joins TRBV2 to TRBJ2-5, with D maybe TRBD2 (6 bases). V lost 5 bases to trimming and J lost 5 bases, with 12 bases between them. CDR1 SNHLY and CDR2 FYNNEI come from the germline V gene. The CDR3 sequence is 13 residues long. The full variable domain, rest sourced from reference TRBV2 and TRBJ2-5, is EPEVTQTPSHQVTQMGQEVILRCVPISNHLYFYWYRQILGQKVEFLVSFYNNEISEKSEIFDDQFSVERPDGSNFTLKIRSTKLEDSAMYFCASSTGRGETQYFGPGTRLLVL.

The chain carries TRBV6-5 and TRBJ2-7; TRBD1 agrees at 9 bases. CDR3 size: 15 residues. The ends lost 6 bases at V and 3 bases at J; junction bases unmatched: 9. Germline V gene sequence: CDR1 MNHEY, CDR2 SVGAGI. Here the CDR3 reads CASRRGQGKIYEQYF. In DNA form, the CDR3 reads TGTGCCAGCAGGCGGGGACAGGGAAAAATCTACGAGCAGTACTTC.

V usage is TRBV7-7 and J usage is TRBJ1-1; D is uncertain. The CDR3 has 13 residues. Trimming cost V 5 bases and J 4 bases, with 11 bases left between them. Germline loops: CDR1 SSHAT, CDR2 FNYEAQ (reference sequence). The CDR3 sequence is CASSNNPGTEAFF. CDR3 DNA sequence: TGTGCCAGCAGCAACAATCCGGGCACTGAAGCTTTCTTT. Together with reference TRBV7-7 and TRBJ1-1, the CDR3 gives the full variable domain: GAGVSQSPRYKVTKRGQDVTLRCDPISSHATLYWYQQALGQGPEFLTYFNYEAQPDKSGLPSDRFSAERPEGSISTLTIQRTEQRDSAMYRCASSNNPGTEAFFGQGTRLTVV.

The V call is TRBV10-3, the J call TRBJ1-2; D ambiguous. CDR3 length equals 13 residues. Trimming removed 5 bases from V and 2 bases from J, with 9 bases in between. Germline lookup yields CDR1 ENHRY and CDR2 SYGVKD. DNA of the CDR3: TGTGCCATCAGTCACATTACCAACTATGGCTACACCTTC. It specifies CAISHITNYGYTF.

DNA for the CDR3: TGTGCCAGCAGTGAAGTCCGAGGGGAGCAGTACTTC. Translated: CASSEVRGEQYF. This chain links TRBV6-1 with TRBJ2-7; TRBD2 is a possible D gene (5 bases). The CDR3 runs to 12 residues. Germline V CDR1 and CDR2: MNHNS, SASEGT. Trimming stripped 1 base from V and 7 bases from J, with 8 bases between.